This record looks at one T cell receptor (beta chain) sequence and its context. Its specificity is unknown. These data originate in a study of siplizumab effects on memory and regulatory T cells. Notes on the study in general: Siplizumab cultures yielded proliferating Tregs whose suppressive function was not confirmed. Unstimulated subsets contained matches for only a minor fraction of alloreactive clones. Memory T cells appeared less diverse than naive cells, which seemed to contribute substantially to alloresponse.

Per the germline V gene, CDR1 is SGHRS and CDR2 is YFSETQ. The CDR3 has 16 residues. V lost 0 bases, J lost 0 bases, and 11 bases lay in between. TCR templates, around 9.3 x 10^4 per sample, were assayed. The repertoire was sequenced with immunoSEQ multiplex PCR; TCRdb's copy has only in-frame clones and lacks some. This table holds more than 95,000 clones, about 93% found once. J is TRBJ2-3 and V is TRBV5-1; TRBD1 might be the D (5 bases). Sample: CD4+ T cells sorted from blood. This receptor was obtained from a human donor in good health. CDR3: CASSLGGLASTDTQYF. The CDR3 DNA reads as TGCGCCAGCAGCTTGGGGGGCCTTGCTAGCACAGATACGCAGTATTTT.